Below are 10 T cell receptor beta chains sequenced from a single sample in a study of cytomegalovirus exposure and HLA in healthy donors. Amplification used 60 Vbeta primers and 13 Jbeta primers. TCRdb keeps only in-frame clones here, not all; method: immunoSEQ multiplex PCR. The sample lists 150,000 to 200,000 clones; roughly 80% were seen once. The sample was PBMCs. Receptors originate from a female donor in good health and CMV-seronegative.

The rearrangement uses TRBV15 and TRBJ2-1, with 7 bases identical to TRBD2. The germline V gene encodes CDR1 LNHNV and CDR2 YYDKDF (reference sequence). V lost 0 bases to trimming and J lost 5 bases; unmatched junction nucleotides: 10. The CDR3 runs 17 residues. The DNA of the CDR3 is TGTGCCACCAGCAGAGAAGGAAGAGGACTAGGTCACAATGAGCAGTTCTTC. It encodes CATSREGRGLGHNEQFF.

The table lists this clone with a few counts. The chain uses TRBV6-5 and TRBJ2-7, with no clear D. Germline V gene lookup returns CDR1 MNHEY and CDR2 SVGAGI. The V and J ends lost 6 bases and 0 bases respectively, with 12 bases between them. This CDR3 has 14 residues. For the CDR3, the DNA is TGTGCCAGCAGGCCTCGAGGAAACTCCTACGAGCAGTACTTC. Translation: CASRPRGNSYEQYF.

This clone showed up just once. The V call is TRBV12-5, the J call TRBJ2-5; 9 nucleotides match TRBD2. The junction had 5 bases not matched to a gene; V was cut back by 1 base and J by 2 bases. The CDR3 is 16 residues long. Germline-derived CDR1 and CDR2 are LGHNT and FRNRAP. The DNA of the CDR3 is TGTGCTAGTGGTTTGGCCATAGCGGGAGTACAAGAGACCCAGTACTTC. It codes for CASGLAIAGVQETQYF. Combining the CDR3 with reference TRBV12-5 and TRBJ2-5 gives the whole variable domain DARVTQTPRHKVTEMGQEVTMRCQPILGHNTVFWYRQTMMQGLELLAYFRNRAPLDDSGMPKDRFSAEMPDATLATLKIQPSEPRDSAVYFCASGLAIAGVQETQYFGPGTRLLVL.

CDR3 loop: CASPAGELFF. CDR3 in DNA: TGTGCCAGCCCCGCCGGGGAGCTGTTTTTT. The chain uses TRBV6-7 and TRBJ2-2; D call uncertain. TRBV6-7 carries the ORF label, with uncertain function. The CDR3 is 10 residues long. V shed 8 bases and J shed 6 bases, with 4 bases lying between them.

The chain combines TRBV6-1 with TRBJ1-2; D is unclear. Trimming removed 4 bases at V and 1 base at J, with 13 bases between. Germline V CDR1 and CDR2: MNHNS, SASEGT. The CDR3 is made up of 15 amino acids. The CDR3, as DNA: TGTGCCAGCAGTGCGAGGGCGCCGATTAACTATGGCTACACCTTC. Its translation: CASSARAPINYGYTF.

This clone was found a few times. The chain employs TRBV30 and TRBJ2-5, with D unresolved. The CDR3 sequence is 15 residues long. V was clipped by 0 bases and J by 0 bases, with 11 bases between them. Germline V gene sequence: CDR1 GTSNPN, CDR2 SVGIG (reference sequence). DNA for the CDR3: TGTGCCTGGAGTGTTGGCGGCTGGTACCAAGAGACCCAGTACTTC. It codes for CAWSVGGWYQETQYF.

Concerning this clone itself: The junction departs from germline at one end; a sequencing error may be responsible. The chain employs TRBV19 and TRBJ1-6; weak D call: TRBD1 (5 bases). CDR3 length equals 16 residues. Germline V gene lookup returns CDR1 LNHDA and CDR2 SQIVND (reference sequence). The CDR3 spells CASSNKGRSYNPPLHF. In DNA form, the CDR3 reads TGTGCCAGTAGTAATAAGGGGCGCTCCTATAATCCACCCCTCCACTTT.

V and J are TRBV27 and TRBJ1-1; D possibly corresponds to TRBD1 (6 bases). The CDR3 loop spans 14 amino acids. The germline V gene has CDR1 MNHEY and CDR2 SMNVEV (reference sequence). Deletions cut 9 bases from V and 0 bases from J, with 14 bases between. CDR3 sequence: CASAKQGMNTEAFF. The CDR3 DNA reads TGTGCCAGTGCGAAACAGGGAATGAACACTGAAGCTTTCTTT.

CDR3 sequence (DNA): TGTGCCAGCAGCTCCGCGAACAGACATAGCAATCAGCCCCAGCATTTT. Translating it yields CASSSANRHSNQPQHF. The chain recombines TRBV7-7 with TRBJ1-5; no definite D call. Germline CDR1 reads SSHAT; CDR2 reads FNYEAQ (reference sequence). The V end was cut by 4 bases, the J end by 0 bases, with 13 bases between. The CDR3 sequence is 16 residues long.

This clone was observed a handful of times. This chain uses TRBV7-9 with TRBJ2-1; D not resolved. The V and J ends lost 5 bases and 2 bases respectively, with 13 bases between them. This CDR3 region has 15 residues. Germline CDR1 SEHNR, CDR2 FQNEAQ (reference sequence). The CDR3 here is CASSPSRAPYNEQFF. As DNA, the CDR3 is TGTGCCAGCAGCCCTTCACGCGCCCCCTACAATGAGCAGTTCTTC.